This T cell receptor (beta chain) was observed in a study of blood T cell repertoires in COVID-19 (dated by TCRdb to 2020 to 2022). In terms of the full investigation: Samples covering the acute and convalescent phases of COVID-19 were provided by collaborators in the United States, Italy and Spain. The material from the prospective study consisted of cDNA or gDNA derived from T cells, B-cell-depleted T cells, or PBMCs. Deeply sampled blood TCRbeta repertoires from subjects exposed to, actively infected with, or recovered from COVID-19 were included in the dataset. The repertoires were made available in a free public database intended to serve as a resource for research on the immune response to SARS-CoV-2. Samples were obtained from the ongoing ImmuneRACE study (first 160 participants) and from 950 to 1,500 subjects provided by 6 global collaborators. Sample metadata almost always included a de-identified subject ID, COVID-19 status, age in years and sex. Where available, HLA class I and class II types were obtained from metadata supplied by the sample provider rather than from assay-based typing. Overall results and qualifications from the work: The quantity of clinical and demographic metadata differed by source and by participant and was supplied without curation.

As concerns this clone: Its antigen is not yet known. No qualities accompany the bases; no much larger clone lies one base away.

Collaborating institutions collected whole blood in K2EDTA tubes following their own protocols. For TCRbeta analysis, collaborator samples were shipped as frozen whole blood, as isolated PBMCs, or as DNA extracted from either sample type. TCRbeta CDR3 regions were amplified from genomic DNA by means of the immunoSEQ Assay, a bias-controlled multiplex PCR. The published analysis was carried out like this. Within the assay, amplification of reference gene primers was used to estimate how many nucleated cells each sample contained. To quantify the absolute abundance of each unique TCRbeta CDR3 rearrangement, sequence reads were collapsed and filtered. For each sample, productive Simpson clonality was calculated by taking the square root of Simpson's diversity index across productive rearrangements. TCRdb carries this immuneACCESS record with in-frame sequences only. Its versions omit some clonotypes, under half of them owing to an unresolved V gene in the studies checked, with the rest unexplained. V, J and clone size reflect that table, while D and trimming were determined from the DNA. For this sample there are over 100,000 clones; about 80% appear just once. Together, the top ten hold about 4% of the sample.

From a lookup of the germline V gene, CDR1 and CDR2 are SGHRS and YFSETQ. V loses 0 bases of germline sequence and J loses 6 bases, and the interval between the two ends is 16 bases. The CDR3 measures 15 amino acids from cysteine to phenylalanine. Only CDR3 DNA is held: 45 bases, read in frame from base 1. The chain couples TRBV5-1 to TRBJ2-7, with a weak D call of TRBD1 (6 bases match). Sample: peripheral blood. This receptor was identified in an elderly woman with acute or convalescent COVID-19. The CDR3 is CASSLAQGRQSEQYF. The nucleotide sequence is TGCGCCAGCAGCTTGGCACAGGGTAGGCAATCCGAGCAGTACTTC. The entire variable domain, with the stretches around the CDR3 drawn from the reference TRBV5-1 and TRBJ2-7 proteins, is KAGVTQTPRYLIKTRGQQVTLSCSPISGHRSVSWYQQTPGQGLQFLFEYFSETQRNKGNFPGRFSGRQFSNSRSEMNVSTLELGDSALYLCASSLAQGRQSEQYFGPGTRLTVT.